The present entry profiles one T cell receptor beta chain with its context. There is no known antigen for this receptor. Within one base of it there is no much larger clone, and no base qualities were kept. The CDR3 measures 13 amino acids from cysteine to phenylalanine. CDR3 DNA only is kept here, 39 bases in frame from base 1. The CDR1 and CDR2 encoded by the germline V gene (reference sequence) are LGHDT and YNNKEL. V and J are truncated by 1 base and 9 bases respectively, leaving an intervening sequence of 10 bases. Libraries were built with PCR. Data came from an Illumina HiSeq 2500. To reduce PCR and sequencing biases, unique molecular identifiers were built into the TCR beta cDNA libraries. Some 500,000 cDNA molecules were obtained for every 1 to 10 million input T cells, so each molecule roughly corresponded to one T cell. The same protocol used for the earlier healthy control dataset was applied to prepare and sequence the patient libraries. Within a given batch, samples were prepared together, multiplexed and sequenced on the same HiSeq lane. Per the original workflow: Raw barcoded reads were processed with MIGEC, and single-read molecular identifier groups were discarded before consensus assembly and CDR3 extraction. Clonotype tables were post-analysed with VDJtools, normalizing diversity by down-sampling all datasets to the smallest sample size. In repertoire overlap clustering, CDR3 amino acid sequences, but not nucleotide sequences, were matched to correct batch-related cross-sample contamination. TCRdb reran the public reads through fastp at Q25 and MiXCR, keeping productive beta chains. Entries that share a CDR3 protein sequence are merged under the most common genes and DNA. Here the V and J calls rest on TCRdb's processing, not on the authors' analysis. The sample contains roughly 600,000 distinct CDR3 sequences, around 40% of them found a single time. Of the sample, more than 1.5% falls within the top ten clones.

This sample was taken from a study of post-analysis software for immune sequencing data (dated by TCRdb to about 2015). About the study as a whole: Disease courses on record covered relapsing-remitting, secondary progressive and progressive-relapsing multiple sclerosis, though some patients had no subtype annotation. The patient repertoires were set against about 12 previously published healthy control repertoires from donors whose ages ranged from roughly 6 to 27 years. A subset of samples was prepared in parallel using single-end sample barcoding, then pooled and co-amplified after Illumina adapter ligation. Results the study describes overall, beyond this receptor: Significantly lower normalized Chao1 diversity was found in multiple sclerosis patients than in controls, suggesting substantial peripheral T-cell clonal expansion. Direct clustering with F measure revealed strong co-clustering of samples prepared in the same batch, which led to a batch-effect correction. The multiple sclerosis patient group was slightly younger than the control group. Significantly higher frequencies in patients than in controls were found for roughly five TRBV segments, including TRBV5-6, TRBV5-1 and TRBV20-1.

TCR beta repertoires were profiled from peripheral blood of approximately 13 young patients with multiple sclerosis to demonstrate the VDJtools post-analysis software. The multiple sclerosis patients were children and adolescents between 6 and 15 years of age. The receptor comes from a girl aged 10 to 17 with multiple sclerosis. The V gene is TRBV3-1 and the J gene is TRBJ2-1; confidence is insufficient to name the D gene. The sample was blood. The CDR3 region reads CASSQGRSSEQFF. The nucleotides are TGTGCCAGCAGCCAAGGTCGGAGTAGTGAGCAGTTCTTC.